This TCR beta chain originates from a study of blood T cell repertoires in COVID-19. Study background: Sites in the United States, Italy and Spain provided acute and convalescent COVID-19 samples. T cells, B-cell-depleted T cells, or PBMCs supplied cDNA or gDNA.

This CDR3 is built from 15 residues. Between the trimmed V and J ends, which lost 0 bases and 2 bases, there was a span of 10 bases. The germline gives CDR1 KGHSH, CDR2 LQKENI. Per the study methods: The assay estimated nucleated cells by amplifying reference gene primers. Only in-frame clones appear in the TCRdb table, and some are missing; sequencing was by immunoSEQ multiplex PCR. V, J and clone size were drawn from that table, and D and trimming were deduced from the DNA. The sample yields a few hundred thousand clones, 65% to 90% seen once. Seattle cases were enrolled at active infection and followed longitudinally.

The specimen sequenced was peripheral blood. J is TRBJ2-5 and V is TRBV18, with D perhaps matching TRBD2 (5 bases). The sequence derives from a woman between 65 and 79 years old with COVID-19, enrolled during active disease. The CDR3 region is CASSPPPGLQETQYF. The CDR3 nucleotides are TGTGCCAGCTCACCACCGCCTGGACTTCAAGAGACCCAGTACTTC.